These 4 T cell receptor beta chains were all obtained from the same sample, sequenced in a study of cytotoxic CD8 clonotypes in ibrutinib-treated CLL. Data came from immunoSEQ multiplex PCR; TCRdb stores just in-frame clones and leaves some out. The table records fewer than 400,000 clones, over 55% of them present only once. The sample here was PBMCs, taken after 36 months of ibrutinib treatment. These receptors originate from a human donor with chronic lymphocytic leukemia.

The CDR3 here is CASRGTGPSYEQYF. The CDR3 region has the DNA TGCGCCAGCAGAGGGACAGGGCCTTCCTACGAGCAGTACTTC. V and J are TRBV23-1 and TRBJ2-7; 9 bases are shared with TRBD1. TRBV23-1 is annotated as an ORF whose role is uncertain. CDR3 length: 14 amino acids. With 6 bases clipped from V and 1 base from J, the junction kept 4 bases outside the gene matches.

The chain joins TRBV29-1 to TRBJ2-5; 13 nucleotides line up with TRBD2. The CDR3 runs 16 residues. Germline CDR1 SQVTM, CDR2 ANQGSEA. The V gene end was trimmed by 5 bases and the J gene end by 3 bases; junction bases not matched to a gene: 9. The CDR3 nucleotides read TGCAGCGTTCCGAGACTAGCGGGGGGACCCGAAGAGACCCAGTACTTC. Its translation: CSVPRLAGGPEETQYF. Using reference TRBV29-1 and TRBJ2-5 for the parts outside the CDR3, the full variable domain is SAVISQKPSRDICQRGTSLTIQCQVDSQVTMMFWYRQQPGQSLTLIATANQGSEATYESGFVIDKFPISRPNLTFSTLTVSNMSPEDSSIYLCSVPRLAGGPEETQYFGPGTRLLVL.

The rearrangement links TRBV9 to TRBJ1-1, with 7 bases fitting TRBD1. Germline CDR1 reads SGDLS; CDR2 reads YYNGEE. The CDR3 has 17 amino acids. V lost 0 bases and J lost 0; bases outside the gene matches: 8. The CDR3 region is CASSVVGGASMNTEAFF. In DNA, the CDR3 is TGTGCCAGCAGCGTAGTAGGGGGCGCTTCCATGAACACTGAAGCTTTCTTT.

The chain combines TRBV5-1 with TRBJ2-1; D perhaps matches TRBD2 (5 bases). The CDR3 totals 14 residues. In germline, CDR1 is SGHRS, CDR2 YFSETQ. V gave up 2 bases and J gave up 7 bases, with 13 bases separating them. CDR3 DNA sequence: TGCGCCAGCAGCTTAACCCTCCTAGCTAATGAGCAGTTCTTC. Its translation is CASSLTLLANEQFF.